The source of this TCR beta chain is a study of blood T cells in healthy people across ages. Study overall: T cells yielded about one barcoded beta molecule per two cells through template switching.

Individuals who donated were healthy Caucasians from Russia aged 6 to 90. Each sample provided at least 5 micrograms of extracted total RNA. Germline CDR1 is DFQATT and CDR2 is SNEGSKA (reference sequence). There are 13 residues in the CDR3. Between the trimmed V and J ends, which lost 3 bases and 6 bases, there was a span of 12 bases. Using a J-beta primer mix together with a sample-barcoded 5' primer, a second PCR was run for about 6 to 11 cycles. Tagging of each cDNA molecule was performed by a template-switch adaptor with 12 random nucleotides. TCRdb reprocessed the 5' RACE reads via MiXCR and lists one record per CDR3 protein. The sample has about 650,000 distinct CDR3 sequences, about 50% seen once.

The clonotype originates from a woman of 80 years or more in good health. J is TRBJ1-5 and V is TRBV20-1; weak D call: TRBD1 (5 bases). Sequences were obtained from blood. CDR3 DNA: TGCAGTGCTAGGTCGGGGGTTGGTCAGCCCCAGCATTTT. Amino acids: CSARSGVGQPQHF.